These T cell receptor beta chains were read from a single sample in a study of T cell responses to AZD1222 COVID-19 vaccine. This table comes from immunoSEQ multiplex PCR, and its TCRdb copy is limited to in-frame clones, with some not included. The table shows 85,000 to 100,000 clones, with roughly 89% occurring only once. Sequences were derived from peripheral blood, sampled on day 0 of AZD1222 vaccination. The source of these receptors is an adult in good health. Both conserved end residues are part of each CDR3. The D gene is left open where the match is weak. Rows give clone size only sometimes, using once, few, many, or a class for an expanded clone.

size | J | V | D | CDR3 | DNA
. | TRBJ1-2 | TRBV12-3/TRBV12-4 | . | CASTPQVNYGYTF | TGTGCCAGCACCCCACAGGTTAACTATGGCTACACCTTC
. | TRBJ1-1 | TRBV4-1 | . | CASSRGRLNTEAFF | TGCGCCAGCAGCCGGGGAAGGCTGAACACTGAAGCTTTCTTT
. | TRBJ2-4 | TRBV10-1 | TRBD2 | CASSEPERSSGGDIQYF | TGCGCCAGCAGTGAGCCAGAAAGGAGTAGCGGGGGGGACATTCAGTACTTC
. | TRBJ1-5 | TRBV19 | TRBD1 | CASSIDPGGDQPQHF | TGTGCCAGTAGTATAGATCCAGGGGGCGATCAGCCCCAGCATTTT
. | TRBJ2-1 | TRBV4-3 | . | CASSQELTRYNEQFF | TGCGCCAGCAGCCAAGAACTAACTCGGTACAATGAGCAGTTCTTC
. | TRBJ2-1 | TRBV3-1/TRBV3-2 | . | CASSQVGGGPGYEQFF | TGTGCCAGCAGCCAAGTGGGTGGGGGGCCAGGCTATGAGCAGTTCTTC
. | TRBJ2-5 | TRBV7-6 | TRBD2 | CASSFGSGGKETQYF | TGTGCCAGCAGCTTTGGTAGCGGGGGGAAAGAGACCCAGTACTTC
. | TRBJ1-5 | TRBV2 | . | CASSDSFSNQPQHF | TGTGCCAGCAGTGATTCCTTTAGCAATCAGCCCCAGCATTTT
once | TRBJ1-6 | TRBV18 | TRBD1 | CASSPSSGQGDSPLHF | TGTGCCAGCTCACCATCATCGGGCCAGGGGGATTCACCCCTCCACTTT
. | TRBJ2-1 | TRBV24-1 | . | CATSEGRSSYNEQFF | TGTGCCACCAGTGAGGGACGGAGCTCCTACAATGAGCAGTTCTTC
. | TRBJ1-5 | TRBV14 | . | CASSQGGAGNQPQHF | TGTGCCAGCAGCCAAGGAGGGGCAGGCAATCAGCCCCAGCATTTT
. | TRBJ1-1 | TRBV5-1 | TRBD1 | CASSLLGGMTTEAFF | TGCGCCAGCAGCTTGTTAGGGGGCATGACCACTGAAGCTTTCTTT